This T cell receptor (beta chain) was captured in a study of control samples from healthy donors and cancer patients. Deletions cut 4 bases from V and 4 bases from J, with 20 bases between. CDR1 LNHDA and CDR2 SQIVND come from the germline V gene (reference sequence). CDR3 size: 16 residues. The table lists this clone with a count of one. Sequencing used immunoSEQ multiplex PCR; TCRdb keeps in-frame clones, though not all of them. The data hold about 100,000 clones, with around 88% observed a single time. The sample taken for sequencing was blood. The source is a man aged 25 to 40 in good health. The rearrangement joins TRBV19 to TRBJ2-7, with D possibly being TRBD2 (6 bases). CDR3 protein: CASSTDGSRLGYEQYF. Here the CDR3 DNA reads TGTGCCAGTAGTACAGACGGGAGTCGTTTAGGATACGAGCAGTACTTC.